The text below deals with one T cell receptor (beta chain). The CDR3 totals 13 residues. V lost 1 base to trimming and J lost 3 bases, with 6 bases between them. Germline V gives CDR1 SGHTA, CDR2 FQGNSA. The entry originates in a study of cytomegalovirus exposure and HLA in healthy donors. Assay used: immunoSEQ multiplex PCR; TCRdb lists only in-frame clones, some missing. The table records roughly 260,000 clones, 90% of them present only once. The sample taken for sequencing was PBMCs. The source of this sequence is a woman aged 18-35 years in good health and CMV-seronegative. The chain couples TRBV7-2 to TRBJ1-1; D gene uncertain. The CDR3 spells CASSLGPDTEAFF. The CDR3 bases are TGTGCCAGCAGCTTAGGTCCGGACACTGAAGCTTTCTTT. Filled out from reference TRBV7-2 and TRBJ1-1, the complete variable domain reads GAGVSQSPSNKVTEKGKDVELRCDPISGHTALYWYRQSLGQGLEFLIYFQGNSAPDKSGLPSDRFSAERTGGSVSTLTIQRTQQEDSAVYLCASSLGPDTEAFFGQGTRLTVV.